This paragraph covers one TCR beta chain sequence. These data belong to a study of PD-L1 blockade in urothelial cancer. This CDR3 has 13 residues. The V and J ends lost 4 bases and 1 base respectively, with 4 bases between them. The germline CDR1 and CDR2 sequences are MDHEN and SYDVKM. Profiling relied on immunoSEQ multiplex PCR, and the TCRdb table lists in-frame clones only, not all of them. The sample carries just over 50,000 clones, around three quarters recorded once. J is TRBJ2-2 and V is TRBV28; D is undetermined. The sequence derives from a man in his 70s with urothelial cancer. This specimen consisted of PBMCs, obtained around atezolizumab (anti-PD-L1) treatment. CDR3 region: CASSSKNTGELFF. The CDR3 DNA sequence: TGTGCCAGCAGTTCTAAGAACACCGGGGAGCTGTTTTTT.